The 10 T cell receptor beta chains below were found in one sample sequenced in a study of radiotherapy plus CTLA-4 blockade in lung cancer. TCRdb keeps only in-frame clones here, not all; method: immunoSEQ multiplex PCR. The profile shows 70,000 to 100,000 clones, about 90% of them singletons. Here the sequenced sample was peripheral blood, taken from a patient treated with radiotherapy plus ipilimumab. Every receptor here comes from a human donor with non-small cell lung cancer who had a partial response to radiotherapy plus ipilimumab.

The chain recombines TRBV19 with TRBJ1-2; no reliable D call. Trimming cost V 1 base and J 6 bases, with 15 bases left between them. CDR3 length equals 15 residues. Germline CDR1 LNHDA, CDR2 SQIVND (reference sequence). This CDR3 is CASSIGPGTTHGYTF. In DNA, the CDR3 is TGTGCCAGTAGTATAGGCCCGGGTACGACCCATGGCTACACCTTC.

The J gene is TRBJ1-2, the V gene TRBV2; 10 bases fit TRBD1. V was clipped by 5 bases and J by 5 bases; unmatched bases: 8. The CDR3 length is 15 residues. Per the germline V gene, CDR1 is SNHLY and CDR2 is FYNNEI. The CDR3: CASSQGQGSQYGYTF. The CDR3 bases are TGTGCCAGCAGTCAGGGACAGGGGTCGCAGTATGGCTACACCTTC.

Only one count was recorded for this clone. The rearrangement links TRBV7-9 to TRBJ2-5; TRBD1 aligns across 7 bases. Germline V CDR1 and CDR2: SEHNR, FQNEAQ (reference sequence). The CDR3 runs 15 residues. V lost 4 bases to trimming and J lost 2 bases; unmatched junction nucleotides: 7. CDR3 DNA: TGTGCCAGCAGCTCTCCGGGACAGCAGCAAGAGACCCAGTACTTC. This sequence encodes CASSSPGQQQETQYF.

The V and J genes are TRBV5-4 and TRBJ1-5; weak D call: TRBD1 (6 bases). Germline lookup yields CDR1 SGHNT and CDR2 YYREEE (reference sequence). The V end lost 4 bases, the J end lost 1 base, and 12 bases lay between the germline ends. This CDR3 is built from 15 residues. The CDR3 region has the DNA TGTGCCAGCAGCCCACCAGGGGAGAGCAATCAGCCCCAGCATTTT. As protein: CASSPPGESNQPQHF.

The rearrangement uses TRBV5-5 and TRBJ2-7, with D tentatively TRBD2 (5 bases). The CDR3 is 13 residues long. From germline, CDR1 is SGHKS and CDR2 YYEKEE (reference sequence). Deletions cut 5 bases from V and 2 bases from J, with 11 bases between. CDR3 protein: CASRREGPYEQYF. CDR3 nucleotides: TGTGCCAGCAGGAGAGAGGGCCCCTACGAGCAGTACTTC.

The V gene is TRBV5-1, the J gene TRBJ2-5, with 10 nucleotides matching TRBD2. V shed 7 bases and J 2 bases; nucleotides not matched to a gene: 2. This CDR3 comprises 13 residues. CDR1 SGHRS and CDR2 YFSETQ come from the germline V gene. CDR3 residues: CASGAGGQETQYF. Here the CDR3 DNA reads TGCGCCAGCGGAGCGGGGGGGCAAGAGACCCAGTACTTC.

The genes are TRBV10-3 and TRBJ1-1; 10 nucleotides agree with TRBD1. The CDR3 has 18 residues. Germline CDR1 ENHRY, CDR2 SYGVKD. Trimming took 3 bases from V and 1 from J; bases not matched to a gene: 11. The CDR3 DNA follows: TGTGCCATCAGTGACGTTAGGACAGGGGGTATGAGGAACACTGAAGCTTTCTTT. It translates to CAISDVRTGGMRNTEAFF.

The CDR3 DNA reads TGTGCCAGCAGCTTAGTCTTTGGGACTAGCCCCCCCTACAATGAGCAGTTCTTC. This codes for CASSLVFGTSPPYNEQFF. This sequence joins TRBV7-2 and TRBJ2-1; 9 bases line up with TRBD2. Losses at the gene ends were 1 base for V and 2 bases for J; bases not matched to a gene: 9. Germline CDR1 and CDR2: SGHTA and FQGNSA. This CDR3 region has 18 residues.

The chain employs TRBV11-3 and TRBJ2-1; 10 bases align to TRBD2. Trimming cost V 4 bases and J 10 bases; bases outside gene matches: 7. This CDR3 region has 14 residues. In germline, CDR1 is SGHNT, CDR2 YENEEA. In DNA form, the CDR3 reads TGTGCCAGCAGCTCTACTAGCGGGGCCACGGAGCAGTTCTTC. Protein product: CASSSTSGATEQFF. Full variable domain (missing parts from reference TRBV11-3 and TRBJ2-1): EAGVVQSPRYKIIEKKQPVAFWCNPISGHNTLYWYLQNLGQGPELLIRYENEEAVDDSQLPKDRFSAERLKGVDSTLKIQPAELGDSAVYLCASSSTSGATEQFFGPGTRLTVL.

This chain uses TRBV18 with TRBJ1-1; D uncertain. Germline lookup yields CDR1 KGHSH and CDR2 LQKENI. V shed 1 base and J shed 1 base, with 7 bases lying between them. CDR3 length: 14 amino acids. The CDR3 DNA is TGTGCCAGCTCACCACGCTCAGGGAACACTGAAGCTTTCTTT. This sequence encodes CASSPRSGNTEAFF.